Following are 10 T cell receptor beta chains from one sample sequenced in a study of immune characterization of retroperitoneal liposarcoma. TCRdb redid the calling of the PCR reads with MiXCR, one entry per CDR3 protein. Of about 10,000 distinct CDR3 sequences detected, 25% to 30% appear once; the ten largest clones hold 7% to 10%. Material: tumor tissue. The receptors were sampled from a male donor with retroperitoneal liposarcoma.

There are a few counts of this clonotype. The CDR3: CASSWREGWEQFF. The DNA for the CDR3 is TGTGCCAGCAGTTGGCGGGAGGGTTGGGAGCAGTTCTTC. This chain joins TRBV27 and TRBJ2-1; 9 bases are a match to TRBD2. The CDR3 is 13 amino acids. Per the germline V gene, CDR1 is MNHEY and CDR2 is SMNVEV (reference sequence). Germline trimming cut 4 bases from V and 10 bases from J; bases unmatched to any gene: 5.

With respect to this clonotype: Its ends do not fully match the called genes, so a read error is possible. The J gene is TRBJ2-1, the V gene TRBV5-3; 14 bases are shared with TRBD2. TRBV5-3 is filed as an ORF, its function uncertain. The CDR3 sequence is 15 residues long. CDR3 nucleotide sequence: TGTGCCAGCAGCTCGGGGACTAGCGGGAGCAATGAGCAGTTCTTC. Its translation is CASSSGTSGSNEQFF.

The chain combines TRBV12-3 or TRBV12-4 with TRBJ2-3, with D unclear. The CDR3 contains 14 residues. V was shortened by 3 bases and J by 0 bases, with 7 bases between the two germline ends. CDR3 residues: CASSLLGSTDTQYF. CDR3 bases: TGTGCCAGCAGTTTGCTGGGTAGCACAGATACGCAGTATTTT.

This clonotype is labeled medium-sized. The chain uses TRBV7-2 and TRBJ2-1, with 10 bases matching TRBD2. The CDR3 runs to 18 residues. The germline V gene has CDR1 SGHTA and CDR2 FQGNSA. The J segment lost 10 bases and the V segment lost 0 bases, leaving 15 bases of the junction unmatched. Written as DNA, the CDR3 is TGTGCCAGCAGCTTAGCTTCTAGCGGGAGTTCCTACTCCTACGAGCAGTTCTTC. Translation gives CASSLASSGSSYSYEQFF.

In its sample, this clonotype was seen a few times. The chain couples TRBV6-1 to TRBJ1-2; D uncertain. Looked up from germline, CDR1 is MNHNS and CDR2 is SASEGT. The V end was cut by 5 bases, the J end by 4 bases, with 14 bases between. This CDR3 has 14 amino acids. DNA for the CDR3: TGTGCCAGCAGTTTCCGACAACAGAGCTATGGCTACACCTTC. It is translated as CASSFRQQSYGYTF.

This clonotype has a count of ten or more. The chain links TRBV6-1 to TRBJ1-2; 7 nucleotides align to TRBD1. The V gene's germline CDR1 is MNHNS and CDR2 SASEGT. Trimming took 7 bases from V and 4 from J; bases not matched to a gene: 12. The CDR3 extends over 15 amino acids. CDR3 DNA: TGTGCCAGCACCTTGACCGCAGGGGGGGCCTATGGCTACACCTTC. Amino acid sequence: CASTLTAGGAYGYTF.

The chain has TRBV7-2 and TRBJ2-7; D tentatively fits TRBD1 or TRBD2 (5 bases each). CDR3 length equals 15 residues. V lost 3 bases and J lost 3, with 15 bases in between. In germline, CDR1 is SGHTA, CDR2 FQGNSA. CDR3 DNA sequence: TGTGCCAGCAGCTTCAGGGCCGGGACGGGCTACGAGCAGTACTTC. Encoded protein: CASSFRAGTGYEQYF.

This clonotype has ten or more counts. The chain couples TRBV7-2 to TRBJ2-3, with TRBD2 matching 11 bases. CDR1 and CDR2 from the germline V gene are SGHTA and FQGNSA. Losses at the gene ends were 5 bases for V and 5 bases for J; bases not matched to a gene: 6. The CDR3 length is 15 residues. The CDR3: CASSQLAGVLDTQYF. The CDR3 DNA is TGTGCCAGCAGCCAACTAGCGGGAGTTTTAGATACGCAGTATTTT.

Relative to its sample, this clonotype is medium-sized. The chain has TRBV7-8 and TRBJ2-1; TRBD1 matches 9 bases. V lost 5 bases to trimming and J lost 13 bases; unmatched junction nucleotides: 15. The CDR3 is 15 residues long. Germline V gives CDR1 SGHVS, CDR2 FQNEAQ. The CDR3 loop is CASSPQGARQETQFF. The CDR3, as DNA: TGTGCCAGCAGCCCACAGGGGGCGCGCCAAGAGACCCAGTTCTTC.

This clonotype has more than one count but fewer than ten. This chain joins TRBV6-1 and TRBJ1-4; D unclear. CDR1 and CDR2 from the germline V gene are MNHNS and SASEGT. Trimming pared 6 bases from V and 6 bases from J, leaving 11 bases between. This CDR3 comprises 13 residues. The CDR3 is CASRTPLDEKLFF. The CDR3 DNA reads TGTGCCAGCAGGACTCCCTTGGATGAAAAACTGTTTTTT.